Each of the 19 T cell receptor beta chains below was sequenced from the same sample in a study of CD8 T cells in ankylosing spondylitis. Using its own MiXCR run on the 5' RACE reads, TCRdb lists one record per CDR3 protein. This table has around 250,000 distinct CDR3 sequences, 9.5% to 12% appearing once. Sample: blood, either unsorted or a sorted T cell fraction (not recorded which). The receptor set was obtained from a male donor with ankylosing spondylitis or in good health (not recorded which).

In its sample, this clonotype was seen a few times. The rearrangement links TRBV7-9 to TRBJ1-2; 8 bases are a match to TRBD1. V shed 2 bases, J shed 7 bases, and the junction held 9 bases outside the gene matches. The CDR3 length is 15 residues. The germline V gene has CDR1 SEHNR and CDR2 FQNEAQ (reference sequence). The CDR3 sequence: CASSLTGQALGGYTF. In DNA form, the CDR3 reads TGTGCCAGCAGCTTAACGGGACAGGCCTTGGGTGGCTACACCTTC. Drawing the rest from reference TRBV7-9 and TRBJ1-2, the complete variable domain is DTGVSQNPRHKITKRGQNVTFRCDPISEHNRLYWYRQTLGQGPEFLTYFQNEAQLEKSRLLSDRFSAERPKGSFSTLEIQRTEQGDSAMYLCASSLTGQALGGYTFGSGTRLTVV.

Ten or more counts support this clonotype. The chain has TRBV5-1 and TRBJ2-7, with 7 bases identical to TRBD1. This CDR3 is built from 15 residues. Germline-derived CDR1 and CDR2 are SGHRS and YFSETQ. The V and J ends lost 8 bases and 0 bases, in that order; junction bases with no gene match: 11. In DNA form, the CDR3 reads TGCGCCAGTGGGAAGGACAGGCCCACCTCCTACGAGCAGTACTTC. Translating gives CASGKDRPTSYEQYF.

This clonotype appeared a few times. The chain links TRBV5-5 to TRBJ2-7; D perhaps matches TRBD2 (6 bases). Germline CDR1 is SGHKS and CDR2 is YYEKEE (reference sequence). The CDR3 contains 16 residues. Trimming shortened V by 4 bases and J by 3 bases, and 20 bases separated the two germline ends. The CDR3 is CASSDLLGGEIYEQYF. CDR3 in DNA: TGTGCCAGCAGCGATCTACTCGGAGGGGAGATCTACGAGCAGTACTTC.

This clonotype was detected ten times or more. The chain recombines TRBV27 with TRBJ2-6, with TRBD1 matching over 7 bases. The CDR3 contains 18 residues. Germline loops: CDR1 MNHEY, CDR2 SMNVEV (reference sequence). Trimming cost V 6 bases and J 0 bases; bases outside gene matches: 11. CDR3 in amino acids: CASRAARDSFSGANVLTF. CDR3 DNA sequence: TGTGCCAGCAGGGCAGCCCGGGACAGTTTCTCTGGGGCCAACGTCCTGACTTTC.

V is TRBV6-2 or TRBV6-3 and J is TRBJ2-1, with no clear D. Trimming stripped 9 bases from V and 6 bases from J, with 15 bases between. Germline V gene lookup returns CDR1 MNHEY and CDR2 SVGEGT. The CDR3 contains 13 residues. CDR3 in DNA: TGTGCCAGTCATGCAACCGGGTCCAATGAGCAGTTCTTC. This gives the protein CASHATGSNEQFF.

This clonotype has just a few counts. The rearrangement joins TRBV7-2 to TRBJ2-5; a weak D match, TRBD2 (5 bases). V lost 4 bases and J lost 7, with 16 bases in between. Germline lookup yields CDR1 SGHTA and CDR2 FQGNSA. The CDR3 covers 14 residues. CDR3 sequence (DNA): TGTGCCAGCAGCTGGCGGGCGGCGTCGGGGACCCAGTACTTC. Residues: CASSWRAASGTQYF. Using reference TRBV7-2 and TRBJ2-5 for the parts outside the CDR3, the full variable domain is GAGVSQSPSNKVTEKGKDVELRCDPISGHTALYWYRQSLGQGLEFLIYFQGNSAPDKSGLPSDRFSAERTGGSVSTLTIQRTQQEDSAVYLCASSWRAASGTQYFGPGTRLLVL.

The chain has TRBV3-1 and TRBJ1-5, with D possibly being TRBD1 (6 bases). The CDR3 has 15 amino acids. Germline-derived CDR1 and CDR2 are LGHDT and YNNKEL (reference sequence). V lost 4 bases and J 3 bases, leaving 13 bases between the germline ends. The DNA for the CDR3 is TGTGCCAGCAGCCGTGGCAGGGGATACAATCAGCCCCAGCATTTT. Residues: CASSRGRGYNQPQHF.

Ten or more counts support this clonotype. The chain links TRBV27 to TRBJ1-1; D possibly corresponds to TRBD1 (5 bases). The germline gives CDR1 MNHEY, CDR2 SMNVEV (reference sequence). This CDR3 is 14 amino acids long. V was pared by 7 bases and J by 9 bases, with 21 bases between. The CDR3 DNA reads as TGTGCCAGCACCCCCCATGGGGGGAACGAGAAAGCTTTCTTT. Translation: CASTPHGGNEKAFF.

This clonotype was counted at least ten times. CDR3 nucleotide sequence: TGTGCCATCAGTGAGTCGGTACTAGCGCGAGATACGCAGTATTTT. This gives the protein CAISESVLARDTQYF. The J gene is TRBJ2-3, the V gene TRBV10-3; TRBD2 aligns across 7 bases. With 0 bases clipped from V and 5 bases from J, the junction kept 5 bases outside the gene matches. Per germline, CDR1 ENHRY and CDR2 SYGVKD. This CDR3 is built from 15 residues.

This clonotype has a count of ten or more. CDR3 DNA: TGTGCCACCAGTCGGGGGCTCCAGGGGAGAGGCAATGAGCAGTTCTTC. Protein product: CATSRGLQGRGNEQFF. This chain joins TRBV24-1 and TRBJ2-1, with D tentatively TRBD1 or TRBD2 (6 bases each). The CDR3 totals 16 residues. The germline V gene encodes CDR1 KGHDR and CDR2 SFDVKD. The germline V and J ends were trimmed by 6 bases and 6 bases, with 20 bases remaining between them.

Only a few counts were recorded for this clonotype. The chain is built from TRBV29-1 and TRBJ1-1; no clear D gene. There are 13 residues in the CDR3. CDR1 SQVTM and CDR2 ANQGSEA come from the germline V gene. Deletions cut 4 bases from V and 2 bases from J, with 11 bases between. The CDR3 sequence: CSVGVHRNTEAFF. For the CDR3, the DNA is TGCAGCGTTGGGGTCCATAGAAACACTGAAGCTTTCTTT.

The chain uses TRBV20-1 and TRBJ2-1, with 10 bases lining up with TRBD2. J gave up 3 bases and V 0 bases, and 5 bases lay outside the gene matches. The CDR3 covers 16 residues. Germline V gene data show CDR1 as DFQATT and CDR2 as SNEGSKA (reference sequence). As DNA, the CDR3 is TGCAGTGCTAGAGATCTTAGCGGGGGGAGCTACAATGAGCAGTTCTTC. It codes for CSARDLSGGSYNEQFF.

Comment on this clonotype: A read error may explain this, as a much larger clone is one base away. The CDR3 end shows no conserved phenylalanine or tryptophan, and so a read error is likely. The chain joins TRBV10-3 to TRBJ1-5; no firm D call. The CDR3 loop spans 15 amino acids. The V gene lost 4 bases and the J gene lost 1 base, with 11 bases spanning the gap. The germline V gene has CDR1 ENHRY and CDR2 SYGVKD. The DNA of the CDR3 is TGTGCCATCAGTGCGCAGGACGTGAGCAATCAGCCCCAGCATCTT. The encoded protein is CAISAQDVSNQPQHL.

The table lists this clonotype with a few counts. Being one base from a much bigger clone, this may be a read error. The chain has TRBV27 and TRBJ1-5; tentatively, D is TRBD1 (6 bases). CDR3 size: 15 residues. Germline V gene data show CDR1 as MNHEY and CDR2 as SMNVEV (reference sequence). The CDR3 region is CASSATVGGNQLQHF. The CDR3 DNA reads as TGTGCCAGCAGTGCCACCGTGGGGGGCAATCAGCTCCAGCATTTT.

This clonotype has ten or more counts. The gene calls are TRBV3-1 and TRBJ2-7; D gene uncertain. This CDR3 contains 13 residues. The V and J ends lost 4 bases and 6 bases respectively, with 13 bases between them. Germline V CDR1 and CDR2: LGHDT, YNNKEL (reference sequence). CDR3 bases: TGTGCCAGCAGCCCCCGGCCCTCTGGCGAGCAGTACTTC. Amino acid sequence: CASSPRPSGEQYF.

With respect to this clonotype: A read error may explain this, as a much larger clone is one base away. The chain employs TRBV2 and TRBJ2-1, with TRBD1 as a possible D gene (5 bases). V dropped 4 bases and J dropped 10 bases, with 8 bases sitting between them. The length of the CDR3 is 11 residues. Looked up from germline, CDR1 is SNHLY and CDR2 is FYNNEI. The CDR3 DNA sequence: TGTGCCAGCAGTGCAGGGTACGAGCAGTTCTTC. Amino acid sequence: CASSAGYEQFF.

In this sample, this clonotype turned up a few times. The chain couples TRBV4-2 to TRBJ2-4; no reliable D call. This CDR3 spans 11 amino acids. Germline V CDR1 and CDR2: LGHNA, YNFKEQ. The V end lost 0 bases, the J end lost 6 bases, and 0 bases lay between the germline ends. DNA for the CDR3: TGTGCCAGCAGCCAAGAAAACATTCAGTACTTC. Translation gives CASSQENIQYF.

In this sample, this clonotype turned up many times. One end of the junction varies from germline; a read error may be responsible. This chain joins TRBV5-1 and TRBJ2-3; the match to TRBD2 covers 10 bases. The CDR3 has 20 amino acids. Germline V gene lookup returns CDR1 SGHRS and CDR2 YFSETQ. CDR3 in DNA: TGCGCCAGCAGATTGGAGGCTTTGATTTTAGCGGGGGGCGAAGGGGATACGCAGTATTTT. Its translation: CASRLEALILAGGEGDTQYF.

The genes are TRBV20-1 and TRBJ2-7; 9 bases agree with TRBD2. The germline V gene encodes CDR1 DFQATT and CDR2 SNEGSKA (reference sequence). V was pared by 3 bases and J by 4 bases, with 16 bases of the junction left unmatched. The CDR3 runs 17 residues. The CDR3 region is CSARIPAGGLESYEQYF. The CDR3 DNA reads as TGCAGTGCTAGGATCCCAGCGGGAGGCCTTGAATCTTACGAGCAGTACTTC.